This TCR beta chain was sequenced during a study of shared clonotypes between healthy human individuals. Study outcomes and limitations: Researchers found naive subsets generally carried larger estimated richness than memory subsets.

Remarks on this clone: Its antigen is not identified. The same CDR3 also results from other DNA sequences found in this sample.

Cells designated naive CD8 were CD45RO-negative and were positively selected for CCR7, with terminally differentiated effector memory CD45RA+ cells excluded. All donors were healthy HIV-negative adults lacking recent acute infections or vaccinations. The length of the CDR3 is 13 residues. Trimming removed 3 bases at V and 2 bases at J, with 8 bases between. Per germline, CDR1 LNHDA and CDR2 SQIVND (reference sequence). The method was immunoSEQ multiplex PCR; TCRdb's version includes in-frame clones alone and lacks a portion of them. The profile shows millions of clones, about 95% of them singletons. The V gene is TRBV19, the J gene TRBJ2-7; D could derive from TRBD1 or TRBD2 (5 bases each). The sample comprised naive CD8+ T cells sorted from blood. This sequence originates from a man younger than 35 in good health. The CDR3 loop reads CASSIGGAYEQYF. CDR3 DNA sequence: TGTGCCAGTAGTATTGGGGGTGCCTACGAGCAGTACTTC.